The entry below describes one T cell receptor (beta chain). The antigen remains unidentified. This sample was taken from a study of CD8 T cells in Susac syndrome. Looking at the study overall: When blood was drawn, patients with Susac syndrome were on intravenous immunoglobulin alone, on corticosteroids, or therapy-naive. Study outcomes and limitations: The study recognized that its TCR sequencing and HLA analysis covered a relatively small number of individuals. Within Susac syndrome CD4+ T cell repertoires, clonal expansion was not evident.

CD8+ and CD4+ blood T cells underwent TCR beta sequencing. The authors reverse transcribed about 0.5 to 1 ug RNA with random hexamers. TCRdb called the immunoSEQ multiplex PCR reads again in MiXCR, with one record for every CDR3 protein. The data contain about 190,000 distinct CDR3 sequences, roughly 90% of them singletons. The CDR3 is made up of 14 amino acids. CDR1 is WSHSY and CDR2 is SAAADI in the germline V gene. Between the trimmed V and J ends, which lost 11 bases and 8 bases, there was a span of 22 bases. Source material: CD4+ T cells from PBMCs. This sequence originates from a human donor with Susac syndrome. The chain recombines TRBV10-2 with TRBJ2-1, with D possibly being TRBD1 or TRBD2 (5 bases each). CDR3 in amino acids: CAVSSAGDDDEQFF. The CDR3 DNA is TGCGCCGTCTCCTCGGCCGGGGACGACGATGAGCAGTTCTTC.